The clone carrying this T cell receptor beta chain has a handful of counts. Its antigen is not identified. Mouse names are used for the genes. Read data end 1 residue before the CDR3 end; the end is taken from the germline J gene. The trim removed 5 bases at V and 3 bases at J, leaving 4 bases unmatched. CDR1 and CDR2 from the germline V gene are LGHDT and YNNKQL (reference sequence). The CDR3 length is 15 residues. This record belongs to a study of tissue T cells after allogeneic stem cell transplantation. Study-level points and caveats: Limitations included a small, clinically heterogeneous cohort and limited sampling depth.

CDR3 sequences, V/J genes, frequencies and template counts came from survey-depth TCRbeta sequencing. Only in-frame clones appear in the TCRdb table, and some are missing; sequencing was by immunoSEQ multiplex PCR. The sample shows around 1,600 clones, 45% of them seen only once. As to time point: mouse harvest day 14 after allogeneic transplant. Each mouse received 10^7 T-cell-depleted marrow cells plus 10^6 splenic CD5+ T cells by tail vein. Mice had MHC-mismatched B6 into BALB/c GVHD, sampled day 7 or 14. The sequencing input was spleen. V is TRBV4 and J is TRBJ2-1; 10 positions match TRBD2. The TCR originated in a female BALB/c mouse given C57BL/6 T cells with graft-versus-host disease after an allogeneic hematopoietic cell transplant. The CDR3 reads CASSLRDWGYAEQFF. The covered CDR3 bases are TGTGCCAGCAGCCTCCGGGACTGGGGCTATGCTGAGCAGTTC.